One sample yielded the 16 T cell receptor beta chains listed below, sequenced in a study of blood T cell repertoires in COVID-19. TCRdb keeps only in-frame clones here, not all; method: immunoSEQ multiplex PCR. The table records 270,000 or so clones, approximately 90% of them present only once. The material sequenced was PBMCs or T cells enriched from blood (not recorded which). The receptors were gathered from a man aged 35 to 55 who had been exposed to COVID-19.

The J gene is TRBJ1-2, the V gene TRBV28; the match to TRBD1 covers 7 bases. V was pared by 5 bases and J by 8 bases, with 11 bases of the junction left unmatched. Germline-derived CDR1 and CDR2 are MDHEN and SYDVKM. The CDR3 totals 14 residues. This chain's CDR3 is CASSLGQRLGGYTF. As DNA, the CDR3 is TGTGCCAGCAGTCTGGGACAGCGCCTTGGGGGCTACACCTTC.

This chain links TRBV19 with TRBJ1-2; D is ambiguous. The CDR3 runs 14 residues. V gave up 5 bases and J gave up 0 bases, with 10 bases separating them. Germline values: CDR1 LNHDA, CDR2 SQIVND (reference sequence). This CDR3 reads CASSSGTANYGYTF. The CDR3 bases are TGTGCCAGTAGTTCAGGCACAGCTAACTATGGCTACACCTTC.

V is TRBV19 and J is TRBJ2-3; tentative D call: TRBD1 (5 bases). The germline CDR1 and CDR2 sequences are LNHDA and SQIVND (reference sequence). This CDR3 spans 15 amino acids. V lost 4 bases and J lost 1, with 12 bases in between. The CDR3: CASSTRTTGTDTQYF. DNA for the CDR3: TGTGCCAGTAGTACCCGGACAACTGGCACAGATACGCAGTATTTT.

V usage is TRBV20-1 and J usage is TRBJ1-5, with a tentative D call TRBD1 (6 bases). Germline V gene sequence: CDR1 DFQATT, CDR2 SNEGSKA (reference sequence). There are 17 residues in the CDR3. Trimming took 5 bases from V and 1 from J, leaving 21 bases between them. CDR3 DNA sequence: TGCAGTGCTCGTGCCCCGGCGCTTGGGGGCAGCAATCAGCCCCAGCATTTT. It codes for CSARAPALGGSNQPQHF.

The genes are TRBV6-5 and TRBJ2-2; D remains ambiguous. V was shortened by 5 bases and J by 3 bases, with 10 bases between the two germline ends. This CDR3 has 14 amino acids. Germline V gives CDR1 MNHEY, CDR2 SVGAGI. The CDR3 DNA follows: TGTGCCAGCAGTCCCTCAGCGTACACCGGGGAGCTGTTTTTT. This gives the protein CASSPSAYTGELFF.

The chain recombines TRBV2 with TRBJ1-1, with D possibly matching TRBD1 (5 bases). CDR3 size: 11 residues. Germline assignment: CDR1 SNHLY and CDR2 FYNNEI. Between the trimmed V and J ends, which lost 7 bases and 5 bases, there was a span of 8 bases. As DNA, the CDR3 is TGTGCCAGCACCGGACAAACTGAAGCTTTCTTT. This codes for CASTGQTEAFF. The full variable domain, its missing parts supplied by reference TRBV2 and TRBJ1-1, is EPEVTQTPSHQVTQMGQEVILRCVPISNHLYFYWYRQILGQKVEFLVSFYNNEISEKSEIFDDQFSVERPDGSNFTLKIRSTKLEDSAMYFCASTGQTEAFFGQGTRLTVV.

DNA for the CDR3: TGTGCCAGCAGCTTAAGCCTCGGTGATAACGGCTACACCTTC. Translating it yields CASSLSLGDNGYTF. The chain is built from TRBV7-9 and TRBJ1-2; D ambiguous. The CDR3 length is 14 residues. Germline loops: CDR1 SEHNR, CDR2 FQNEAQ (reference sequence). V was pared by 2 bases and J by 8 bases, with 15 bases between.

V gene TRBV3-1 (or the pseudogene TRBV3-2) combines with J gene TRBJ2-5; 9 positions agree with TRBD1. This CDR3 comprises 15 residues. CDR1 is LGHDT and CDR2 is YNNKEL in the germline V gene (reference sequence). Trimming at V came to 3 bases and at J to 3 bases, leaving 5 bases not matched to a gene. CDR3 amino acids: CASSQGQGGKETQYF. CDR3 nucleotide sequence: TGTGCCAGCAGCCAGGGACAGGGTGGAAAAGAGACCCAGTACTTC.

The gene calls are TRBV18 and TRBJ2-7; TRBD1 matches at 7 bases. The CDR3 is made up of 14 amino acids. CDR1 KGHSH and CDR2 LQKENI come from the germline V gene. With 1 base clipped from V and 2 bases from J, the junction kept 2 bases outside the gene matches. The CDR3 DNA reads TGTGCCAGCTCACCACTGACAGGGACCTACGAGCAGTACTTC. Its translation is CASSPLTGTYEQYF. Together with reference TRBV18 and TRBJ2-7, the CDR3 gives the full variable domain: NAGVMQNPRHLVRRRGQEARLRCSPMKGHSHVYWYRQLPEEGLKFMVYLQKENIIDESGMPKERFSAEFPKEGPSILRIQQVVRGDSAAYFCASSPLTGTYEQYFGPGTRLTVT.

This clone was seen just once. In DNA, the CDR3 is TGTGCCAGCAGCTTTAACCCGACAGGGTCTGGAAACACCATATATTTT. This gives the protein CASSFNPTGSGNTIYF. The rearrangement joins TRBV3-1 (or the pseudogene TRBV3-2) to TRBJ1-3; 7 nucleotides line up with TRBD1. Germline-derived CDR1 and CDR2 are LGHDT and YNNKEL (reference sequence). Losses at the gene ends were 5 bases for V and 1 base for J; bases not matched to a gene: 8. This CDR3 contains 16 residues.

V and J are TRBV28 and TRBJ1-4; tentatively, D is TRBD1 (5 bases). Germline V gene sequence: CDR1 MDHEN, CDR2 SYDVKM. The CDR3 totals 15 residues. V dropped 2 bases and J dropped 8 bases, with 15 bases sitting between them. As DNA, the CDR3 is TGTGCCAGCAGTTTACCGACAGCAGCGTGGGAAAAACTGTTTTTT. Protein product: CASSLPTAAWEKLFF.

This chain joins TRBV10-1 and TRBJ2-7; 7 bases map to TRBD2. The trim removed 2 bases at V and 2 bases at J, leaving 6 bases unmatched. The CDR3 totals 15 residues. CDR1 is WNHNN, CDR2 SYGVQD, per germline (reference sequence). CDR3 residues: CASSERLGGAYEQYF. The DNA of the CDR3 is TGCGCCAGCAGTGAGCGGTTGGGGGGGGCCTACGAGCAGTACTTC.

This chain joins TRBV7-2 and TRBJ2-2, with D possibly matching TRBD1 (5 bases). V lost 6 bases to trimming and J lost 0 bases, with 11 bases between them. Germline V gives CDR1 SGHTA, CDR2 FQGNSA. The CDR3 extends over 15 amino acids. Written as DNA, the CDR3 is TGTGCCAGCAGTTTCAGACAGCCGAACACCGGGGAGCTGTTTTTT. Its protein product is CASSFRQPNTGELFF.

This chain links TRBV6-4 with TRBJ2-3; 9 bases match TRBD2. V dropped 4 bases and J dropped 3; count of bases not matched to a gene: 8. The CDR3 totals 16 residues. Per the germline V gene, CDR1 is MRHNA and CDR2 is SNTAGT. CDR3 in amino acids: CASSASPSGVTDTQYF. The CDR3 coding sequence is TGTGCCAGCAGTGCCTCCCCTAGCGGGGTTACAGATACGCAGTATTTT.

V usage is TRBV13 and J usage is TRBJ2-3, with a tentative D call TRBD2 (6 bases). The V gene lost 0 bases and the J gene lost 4 bases, with 17 bases spanning the gap. The CDR3 runs 17 residues. Per germline, CDR1 PRHDT and CDR2 FYEKMQ (reference sequence). The CDR3 bases are TGTGCCAGCAGCTTAGGTGGATCGGGAGTTAACGCAGATACGCAGTATTTT. It encodes CASSLGGSGVNADTQYF.

V and J are TRBV28 and TRBJ1-1; 7 nucleotides agree with TRBD1. This CDR3 comprises 13 residues. Germline loops: CDR1 MDHEN, CDR2 SYDVKM. V trimming: 11 bases; J trimming: 0 bases; junction bases outside the gene matches: 6. The CDR3 loop is CASYRGMNTEAFF. The CDR3 nucleotides are TGTGCCTCTTACAGGGGCATGAACACTGAAGCTTTCTTT.